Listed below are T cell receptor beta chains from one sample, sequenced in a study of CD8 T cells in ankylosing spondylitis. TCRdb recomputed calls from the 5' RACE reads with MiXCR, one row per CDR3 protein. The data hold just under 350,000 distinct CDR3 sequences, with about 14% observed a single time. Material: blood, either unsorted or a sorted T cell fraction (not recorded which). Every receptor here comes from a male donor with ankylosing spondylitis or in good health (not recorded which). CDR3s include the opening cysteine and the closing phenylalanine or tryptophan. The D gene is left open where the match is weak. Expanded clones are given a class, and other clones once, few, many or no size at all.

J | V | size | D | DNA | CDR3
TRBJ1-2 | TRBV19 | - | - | TGTGCCAGTAGTATTCGGACAGCCAACTATGGCTACACCTTC | CASSIRTANYGYTF
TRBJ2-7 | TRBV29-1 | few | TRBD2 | TGCAGCGTTGCTCCTAGCGGGAGGAACTCCTACGAGCAGTACTTC | CSVAPSGRNSYEQYF
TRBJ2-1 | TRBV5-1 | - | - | TGCGCCAGCAGCTTGACCCCTCCGGGCCACTCGAACAATGAGCAGTTCTTC | CASSLTPPGHSNNEQFF
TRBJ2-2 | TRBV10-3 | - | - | TGTGCCATCAGTGAGTCCCCAGGAGGGGGAACCGGGGAGCTGTTTTTT | CAISESPGGGTGELFF
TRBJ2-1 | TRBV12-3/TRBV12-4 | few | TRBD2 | TGTGCCAGCAGTTTATCTAGCGGGTCCAATGAGCAGTTCTTC | CASSLSSGSNEQFF
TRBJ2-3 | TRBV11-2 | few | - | TGTGCCAGCAGCCCTCTGGGAACAGGGAGGTGGGATACGCAGTATTTT | CASSPLGTGRWDTQYF
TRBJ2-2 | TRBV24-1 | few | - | TGTGCCACCGGAGTGAACACCGGGGAGCTGTTTTTT | CATGVNTGELFF
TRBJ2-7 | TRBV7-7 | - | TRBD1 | TGTGCCAGCAGCTCACACTCAGGACAGGGAGGCGAGCAGTACTTC | CASSSHSGQGGEQYF
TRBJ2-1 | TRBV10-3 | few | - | TGTGCCATCAGTGACCAGTCGGCCGGGAATGAGCAGTTCTTC | CAISDQSAGNEQFF
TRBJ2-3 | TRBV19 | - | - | TGTGCCAGTAGTATAGCTGGGCTTAGCACAGATACGCAGTATTTT | CASSIAGLSTDTQYF
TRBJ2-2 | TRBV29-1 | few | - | TGCAGCGTTGAGTCGGCGAGACGACCCACCGGGGAGCTGTTTTTT | CSVESARRPTGELFF
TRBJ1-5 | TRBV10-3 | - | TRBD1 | TGTGCCATCAGTACAGGGGCCAGCCAGCCCCAGCATTTT | CAISTGASQPQHF
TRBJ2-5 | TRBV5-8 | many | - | TGTGCCAGCAGCTTGGGGGCCTCAGCCCAAGAGACCCAGTACTTC | CASSLGASAQETQYF
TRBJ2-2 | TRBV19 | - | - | TGTGCCAGTCGGGGACTTCGGGAGCTGTTTTTT | CASRGLRELFF
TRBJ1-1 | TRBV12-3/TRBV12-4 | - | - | TGTGCCAGCAGAGGGGGAGATTTGTCTGAAGCTTTCTTT | CASRGGDLSEAFF
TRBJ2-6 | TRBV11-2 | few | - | TGTGCCAGCAGGGGCGTCGGGGCCAACGTCCTGACTTTC | CASRGVGANVLTF
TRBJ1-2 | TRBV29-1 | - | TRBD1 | TGCAGCGTCGTTAAAGACAGGGTCGGTAACTATGGCTACACCTTC | CSVVKDRVGNYGYTF
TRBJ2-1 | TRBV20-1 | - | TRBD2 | TGCAGTGCTAGAGATGGGAGAGCGGGGGGTGGTGAGCAGTTCTTC | CSARDGRAGGGEQFF
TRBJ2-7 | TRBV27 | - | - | TGTGCCAGCAGTTTATTGACCGGGACAACGATCGAGCAGTACTTC | CASSLLTGTTIEQYF
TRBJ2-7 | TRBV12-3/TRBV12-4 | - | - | TGTGCCAGCAGTTGGGACACCTCCTACGAGCAGTACTTC | CASSWDTSYEQYF
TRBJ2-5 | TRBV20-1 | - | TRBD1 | TGCAGTGCTAGAGACCCCCTGACAGGGGAAGAGACCCAGTACTTC | CSARDPLTGEETQYF
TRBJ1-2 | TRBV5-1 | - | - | TGCGCCAGCACCCCCACGCCAGGGGCATTCTATGGCTACACCTTC | CASTPTPGAFYGYTF
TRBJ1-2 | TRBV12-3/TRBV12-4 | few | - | TGTGCCAGCAGTTTCCGGGACAAGTTAACCTATGGCTACACCTTC | CASSFRDKLTYGYTF
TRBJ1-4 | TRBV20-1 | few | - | TGCAGTGCTAGAGATTTTCACACGGACCGCCCCTCACTATTT | CSARDFHTDRPSLF
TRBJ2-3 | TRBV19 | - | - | TGTGCCTGCAATAGCGGCCGCACAGATACGCAGTATTTT | CACNSGRTDTQYF
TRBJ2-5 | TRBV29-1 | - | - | TGCAGCGTCATCCCAGGGGACAACCGAGAGACCCAGTACTTC | CSVIPGDNRETQYF
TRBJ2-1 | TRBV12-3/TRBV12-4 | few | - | TGTGCCAGCGGGAACTCCTACAATGAGCAGTTCTTC | CASGNSYNEQFF
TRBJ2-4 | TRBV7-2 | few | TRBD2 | TGTGCCAGCGGATTAGCGGGCCGGGAGAACATTCAGTACTTC | CASGLAGRENIQYF
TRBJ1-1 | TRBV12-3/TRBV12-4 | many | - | TGTGCCAGCAGTTTAGGAGACAGAACGAACACTGAAGCTTTCTTT | CASSLGDRTNTEAFF
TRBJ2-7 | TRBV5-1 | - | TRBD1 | TGCGCCAGCAGCTTGCAGCCGGGACAGGGACTGCCCTACGAGCAGTACTTC | CASSLQPGQGLPYEQYF
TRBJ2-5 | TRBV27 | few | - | TGTGCCAGCAGTCGACTAGACCCCAAGAAGACCCAGTACTTC | CASSRLDPKKTQYF
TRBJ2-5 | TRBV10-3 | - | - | TGTGCCATCAGCCGTAGCGGAGAGACCCAGTACTTC | CAISRSGETQYF
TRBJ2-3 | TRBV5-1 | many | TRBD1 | TGCGCCAGCAGCTTGGTAGAGACAGGGGGAGATACGCAGTATTTT | CASSLVETGGDTQYF
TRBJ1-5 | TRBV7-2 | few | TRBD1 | TGTGCCAGCAGCCGGGACAGGGGGCTTTCGCAGCCCCAGCATTTT | CASSRDRGLSQPQHF
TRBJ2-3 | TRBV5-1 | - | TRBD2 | TGCGCCAGCACCCCGGCGGGGGGCCGGGCGGATACGCAGTATTTT | CASTPAGGRADTQYF
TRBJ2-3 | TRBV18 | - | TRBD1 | TGTGCCAGCTCACCCACAGGGGCTCAGGTGACAGATACGCAGTATTTT | CASSPTGAQVTDTQYF
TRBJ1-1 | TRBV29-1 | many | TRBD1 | TGCAGCGTTGCACCAGGGGGGCTGAACACTGAAGCTTTCTTT | CSVAPGGLNTEAFF
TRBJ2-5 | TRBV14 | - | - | TGTGCCAGCAGTCGAATGCGACAGCAAGAGACCCAGTACTTC | CASSRMRQQETQYF
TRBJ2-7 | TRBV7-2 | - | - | TGTGCCAGCAGCTTATCCCTAGGGGGTGCGAGTTACGAGCAGTACTTC | CASSLSLGGASYEQYF
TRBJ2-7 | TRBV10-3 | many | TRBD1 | TGTGCCATCAGCGGGACAGGGAGCTCCTACGAGCAGTACTTC | CAISGTGSSYEQYF
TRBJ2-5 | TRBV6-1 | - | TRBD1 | TGTGCCAGCAGGTCAACAGGGGCTGAAGAGACCCAGTACTTC | CASRSTGAEETQYF
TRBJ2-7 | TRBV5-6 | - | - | TGTGCCAGCAGCTTTGGGGCTGTGGGTTACGAGCAGTACTTC | CASSFGAVGYEQYF
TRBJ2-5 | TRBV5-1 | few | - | TGCGCCAGCAGCCCCAGGACAGCGGGGAAGCAAGAGACCCAGTACTTC | CASSPRTAGKQETQYF
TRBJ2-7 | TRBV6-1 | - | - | TGTGCCAGCAGTGAAAGTCCCTGGAGCTCCTACGAGCAGTACTTC | CASSESPWSSYEQYF